This T cell receptor beta chain was found in a study of shared clonotypes between healthy human individuals. Notes on the study in general: Across a handful of donors, naive CD4 shared 5% to 6%, naive CD8 more than 3%, memory CD4 roughly 2.2%, memory CD8 about 0.4%.

In the case of this clone: The target antigen is unknown.

The study ran the assay at deep level. For sorted subsets, approximately 200 ng DNA per replicate equaled around 30,000 T cell genomes. TCRdb keeps only in-frame clones here, not all; method: immunoSEQ multiplex PCR. The sample has around 2.3 million clones; approximately 96% are singletons. Germline V lookup: CDR1 SNHLY, CDR2 FYNNEI. The length of the CDR3 is 15 residues. The junction had 8 bases not matched to a gene; V was cut back by 5 bases and J by 10 bases. The sequence derives from a man in his late teens or twenties in good health. Specimen: naive CD4+ T cells sorted from blood. Subset of the sample: CD45RA+ positively selected. The rearrangement links TRBV2 to TRBJ1-6, with 10 bases aligning to TRBD1. CDR3 amino acids: CASSSGTGVWSPLHF. The CDR3 DNA is TGTGCCAGCAGTTCCGGGACAGGGGTTTGGTCACCCCTCCACTTT.